These T cell receptor beta chains were read from a single sample in a study of blood T cell repertoires in COVID-19. The protocol was immunoSEQ multiplex PCR, while the TCRdb copy is restricted to in-frame clones and leaves out a portion. This sample carries 150,000 to 200,000 clones, approximately 80% of them seen once, and the ten largest clones take roughly 9%. Sequenced sample: peripheral blood. The receptor source for this set is a woman aged 80 or older with active or convalescent COVID-19. Each CDR3 is given with its conserved first and last residue. The order of the fields is V gene, J gene, D gene, clone size, CDR3 DNA, CDR3 protein. D genes are given only for firm matches. Not all rows give a size; the values are once, few, many and, for expanded clones, a class.

TRBV11-1,TRBJ2-7,-,-,TGTGCCAGCACCGTAACGACAGGAGACTCCTACGAGCAGTACTTC,CASTVTTGDSYEQYF
TRBV5-1,TRBJ2-4,TRBD1,once,TGCGCCAGCAGCGCGGGTGGGACAGGGGAAAACATTCAGTACTTC,CASSAGGTGENIQYF
TRBV10-3,TRBJ2-5,TRBD2,-,TGTGCCATTAGGACTAGCGGGGGGGCTATGGAGACCCAGTACTTC,CAIRTSGGAMETQYF
TRBV11-2,TRBJ2-3,-,-,TGTGCCAGCAGCTTAGTGGGCGCCGGGGCAGATACGCAGTATTTT,CASSLVGAGADTQYF
TRBV3-1/TRBV3-2,TRBJ1-6,-,few,TGTGCCAGCAGCCAATCGACAGGCTCCTATAATTCACCCCTCCACTTT,CASSQSTGSYNSPLHF
TRBV5-1,TRBJ2-7,-,-,TGCGCCAGCAGCTTGCATGATGACAGCTCCTACGAGCAGTACTTC,CASSLHDDSSYEQYF
TRBV2,TRBJ1-3,-,-,TGTGCCAGCAGTGAACCCAGGGCTGGAAACACCATATATTTT,CASSEPRAGNTIYF
TRBV12-3/TRBV12-4,TRBJ1-1,-,-,TGTGCCAGCAGTCTAAGACAGCTGGGAGAAGCTTTCTTT,CASSLRQLGEAFF
TRBV7-3,TRBJ1-1,-,-,TGTGCCAGCAGCCAACAGGGTGCCCTGAGGACTGAAGCTTTCTTT,CASSQQGALRTEAFF
TRBV2,TRBJ1-5,-,-,TGTGCCAGCAGTGAAGTTGGGGGGGGCGGGCAGCCCCAGCATTTT,CASSEVGGGGQPQHF